The 13 T cell receptor beta chains in this list originate from one sample, sequenced in a study of cytomegalovirus exposure and HLA in healthy donors. 13 Jbeta primers and 60 Vbeta primers were used for the PCR. Profiling relied on immunoSEQ multiplex PCR, and the TCRdb table lists in-frame clones only, not all of them. The table includes 180,000 or so clones, about 83% detected once. Sequenced input: PBMCs. These receptors were obtained from a female donor in good health and CMV-seronegative.

This rearrangement joins TRBV10-2 to TRBJ2-7; D uncertain. This CDR3 is built from 13 residues. Germline loops: CDR1 WSHSY, CDR2 SAAADI. The V and J ends lost 5 bases and 3 bases respectively, with 11 bases between them. The CDR3 here is CASSRREDYEQYF. The CDR3 region has the DNA TGCGCCAGCAGTAGGCGAGAGGACTACGAGCAGTACTTC.

J is TRBJ2-7 and V is TRBV4-1; D is unclear. Per the germline V gene, CDR1 is MGHRA and CDR2 is YSYEKL. The CDR3 sequence is 15 residues long. Trimming removed 3 bases from V and 7 bases from J, with 19 bases in between. CDR3 in DNA: TGCGCCAGCAGCCACCCGACAATCCAGCAAAGGGAGCAGTACTTC. It translates to CASSHPTIQQREQYF.

The gene calls are TRBV5-5 and TRBJ1-5; 8 bases fit TRBD1. CDR1 is SGHKS, CDR2 YYEKEE, per germline (reference sequence). This CDR3 has 16 residues. V dropped 4 bases and J dropped 1; count of bases not matched to a gene: 7. The CDR3 nucleotides read TGTGCCAGCAGCCTCGGGACAGGTAACAGCAATCAGCCCCAGCATTTT. It translates to CASSLGTGNSNQPQHF.

This clone was seen more than once but under ten times. DNA for the CDR3: TGTGCCAGCAGCTTGGCTAGCGGTCAGGACACGCAGTATTTT. It specifies CASSLASGQDTQYF. The V and J genes are TRBV7-2 and TRBJ2-3; 7 bases line up with TRBD2. This CDR3 comprises 14 residues. With V trimmed by 3 bases and J by 9 bases, 9 bases remained unmatched. In germline, CDR1 is SGHTA, CDR2 FQGNSA.

The rearrangement uses TRBV19 and TRBJ1-5, with D possibly matching TRBD1 (6 bases). The CDR3 runs to 16 residues. Germline loops: CDR1 LNHDA, CDR2 SQIVND (reference sequence). Trimming stripped 2 bases from V and 5 bases from J, with 16 bases between. The CDR3 here is CASSIPSGRGHQPQHF. CDR3 DNA sequence: TGTGCCAGTAGTATACCCTCCGGCAGGGGCCATCAGCCCCAGCATTTT.

This clone was seen more than once but under ten times. The chain recombines TRBV10-3 with TRBJ1-1; D might be TRBD1 (5 bases). CDR1 is ENHRY, CDR2 SYGVKD, per germline. With 10 bases removed from V and 1 base from J, the gap between germline ends came to 19 bases. The CDR3 covers 15 residues. CDR3 nucleotides: TGTGCCACCCATGTCCCAGGGTGGCAGAACACTGAAGCTTTCTTT. Translating gives CATHVPGWQNTEAFF.

V is TRBV5-4 and J is TRBJ1-1, with D possibly being TRBD1 (6 bases). The CDR3 sequence is 14 residues long. The V and J ends lost 0 bases and 8 bases respectively, with 14 bases between them. Germline lookup yields CDR1 SGHNT and CDR2 YYREEE (reference sequence). Here the CDR3 reads CASSLASGAGEAFF. The CDR3 coding sequence is TGTGCCAGCAGCTTGGCCTCAGGGGCCGGAGAAGCTTTCTTT.

This sequence joins TRBV11-3 and TRBJ2-7; 8 bases agree with TRBD1. Per the germline V gene, CDR1 is SGHNT and CDR2 is YENEEA. J was trimmed by 2 bases and V by 3 bases; bases with no gene match: 3. This CDR3 has 14 residues. The CDR3 protein is CASSFSGGTYEQYF. As DNA, the CDR3 is TGTGCCAGCAGCTTCTCAGGGGGCACCTACGAGCAGTACTTC.

The chain has TRBV28 and TRBJ2-1; 7 bases line up with TRBD2. Germline V lookup: CDR1 MDHEN, CDR2 SYDVKM. The CDR3 totals 16 residues. Losses at the gene ends were 4 bases for V and 1 base for J; bases not matched to a gene: 7. The CDR3 region is CASSSGGGRSYNEQFF. The CDR3 nucleotides are TGTGCCAGCAGTTCGGGGGGAGGGCGGTCCTACAATGAGCAGTTCTTC.

For this clone: The sample carries other DNA sequences with the same CDR3. This sequence joins TRBV2 and TRBJ1-4, with 8 bases identical to TRBD1. This CDR3 comprises 17 residues. From germline, CDR1 is SNHLY and CDR2 FYNNEI. J gave up 7 bases and V 3 bases, and 13 bases lay outside the gene matches. CDR3 in amino acids: CASSDPYRTGKSEKLFF. In DNA, the CDR3 is TGTGCCAGCAGTGACCCCTATCGGACAGGGAAGAGTGAAAAACTGTTTTTT.

This chain links TRBV7-8 with TRBJ1-2, with TRBD1 as a possible D gene (5 bases). CDR3 length: 13 residues. V lost 5 bases and J lost 5, with 12 bases in between. The germline V gene has CDR1 SGHVS and CDR2 FQNEAQ. The CDR3 DNA follows: TGTGCCAGCAGCGGGGGGTCCTTTTATGGCTACACCTTC. Protein sequence: CASSGGSFYGYTF.

The DNA for the CDR3 is TGTGCCAGCACGGGGGGGGGCGGGAAGACCCAGTACTTC. Its translation is CASTGGGGKTQYF. The chain recombines TRBV27 with TRBJ2-5; 8 nucleotides match TRBD2. With V trimmed by 7 bases and J by 6 bases, 7 bases remained unmatched. CDR1 is MNHEY and CDR2 is SMNVEV in the germline V gene (reference sequence). The CDR3 is made up of 13 amino acids.

The chain is built from TRBV6-6 and TRBJ2-3, with D possibly matching TRBD2 (7 bases). The V gene lost 10 bases and the J gene lost 4 bases, with 24 bases spanning the gap. The CDR3 is made up of 16 amino acids. Germline V gene data show CDR1 as MNHNY and CDR2 as SVGAGI (reference sequence). CDR3 bases: TGTGCCACCACACCCGGTGGGGGGGCCATCGCAGATACGCAGTATTTT. Its protein product is CATTPGGGAIADTQYF.